The 28 T cell receptor beta chains in this list originate from one sample, sequenced in a study of patients and donors after allogeneic stem cell transplantation. TCRdb reprocessed the RT-PCR reads via MiXCR and lists one record per CDR3 protein. The sample comprises about 57,000 distinct CDR3 sequences, less than 15% of which are singletons, and around 32% rests with the top ten. The sequenced material came from blood, either unsorted or a sorted T cell fraction (not recorded which). The receptors derive from a human donor who was either an allogeneic HSCT recipient or a stem cell or donor lymphocyte infusion donor (not recorded which). It is not recorded whose cells these are; they may come from a transplant donor.

This clonotype was seen at least ten times. The V gene is TRBV9, the J gene TRBJ1-1; no clear D gene. The V end lost 0 bases, the J end lost 1 base, and 7 bases lay between the germline ends. Per the germline V gene, CDR1 is SGDLS and CDR2 is YYNGEE. The CDR3 has 14 amino acids. The CDR3 sequence: CASSVVRPNTEAFF. The CDR3 bases are TGTGCCAGCAGCGTAGTGAGGCCGAACACTGAAGCTTTCTTT. The full variable domain, in which reference TRBV9 and TRBJ1-1 provide the parts outside the CDR3, is DSGVTQTPKHLITATGQRVTLRCSPRSGDLSVYWYQQSLDQGLQFLIQYYNGEERAKGNILERFSAQQFPDLHSELNLSSLELGDSALYFCASSVVRPNTEAFFGQGTRLTVV.

CDR3 DNA: TGTGCCAGCAGCTCCCTGGGGCGATTGAACACTGAAGCTTTCTTT. As protein: CASSSLGRLNTEAFF. The chain employs TRBV7-8 and TRBJ1-1, with D tentatively TRBD1 (5 bases). Germline CDR1 and CDR2: SGHVS and FQNEAQ. There are 15 residues in the CDR3. Trimming took off 4 bases at V and 0 bases at J, with 12 bases between the two ends.

This clonotype was counted only a few times. The chain joins TRBV27 to TRBJ1-6; TRBD1 agrees at 10 bases. CDR3 size: 14 residues. J was trimmed by 10 bases and V by 5 bases; bases with no gene match: 5. Germline lookup yields CDR1 MNHEY and CDR2 SMNVEV (reference sequence). CDR3 in DNA: TGTGCCAGCAGTACCGGGACAGGGGTCTCACCCCTCCACTTT. This sequence encodes CASSTGTGVSPLHF.

V and J are TRBV4-2 and TRBJ1-1; no clear D gene. Germline-derived CDR1 and CDR2 are LGHNA and YNFKEQ. CDR3 size: 14 residues. V dropped 5 bases and J dropped 0 bases, with 10 bases sitting between them. In nucleotides, the CDR3 is TGTGCCAGCAGCTACGGACTGATGAACACTGAAGCTTTCTTT. Its translation is CASSYGLMNTEAFF.

This chain's CDR3 is CSARDGVSDTQYF. The DNA for the CDR3 is TGCAGTGCTAGAGATGGAGTGTCAGATACGCAGTATTTT. The rearrangement uses TRBV20-1 and TRBJ2-3; no firm D call. The V gene's germline CDR1 is DFQATT and CDR2 SNEGSKA (reference sequence). There are 13 residues in the CDR3. The V end lost 0 bases, the J end lost 4 bases, and 8 bases lay between the germline ends.

This clonotype showed up many times. The chain has TRBV29-1 and TRBJ1-1; a possible D gene is TRBD1 (5 bases). Germline lookup yields CDR1 SQVTM and CDR2 ANQGSEA. The CDR3 spans 13 residues. Trimming left V 5 bases short and J 5 bases short, with 15 bases between. The CDR3 DNA follows: TGCAGCGTTACTCAGGGAAAGGGAACTGAAGCTTTCTTT. The encoded protein is CSVTQGKGTEAFF.

This clonotype was seen many times. The V gene is TRBV3-1, the J gene TRBJ1-2, with D possibly matching TRBD1 (5 bases). Per the germline V gene, CDR1 is LGHDT and CDR2 is YNNKEL (reference sequence). CDR3 length: 13 residues. The V and J ends lost 5 bases and 5 bases respectively, with 12 bases between them. For the CDR3, the DNA is TGTGCCAGCAGCGTGGGAGGGGATTATGGCTACACCTTC. It specifies CASSVGGDYGYTF.

This clonotype has more than one count but fewer than ten. This chain joins TRBV10-3 and TRBJ1-1, with TRBD1 as a possible D gene (5 bases). Between the trimmed V and J ends, which lost 10 bases and 2 bases, there was a span of 17 bases. The CDR3 covers 14 residues. Germline CDR1 reads ENHRY; CDR2 reads SYGVKD. This CDR3 is CATQPRTKNTEAFF. The CDR3 DNA follows: TGTGCCACCCAGCCGAGGACAAAAAACACTGAAGCTTTCTTT.

The rearrangement links TRBV2 to TRBJ2-7, with TRBD1 matching 7 bases. Germline V lookup: CDR1 SNHLY, CDR2 FYNNEI. After removal of 2 bases from V and 2 bases from J, the junction contained 6 bases not matched to a gene. The CDR3 is made up of 15 amino acids. The CDR3 region is CASSERGRGTYEQYF. For the CDR3, the DNA is TGTGCCAGCAGTGAAAGGGGCAGGGGGACCTACGAGCAGTACTTC.

This clonotype was seen at least ten times. The chain employs TRBV9 and TRBJ1-2; D may be TRBD1 (6 bases). Deletions cut 0 bases from V and 2 bases from J, with 8 bases between. This CDR3 has 14 residues. Germline lookup yields CDR1 SGDLS and CDR2 YYNGEE. The CDR3 DNA sequence: TGTGCCAGCAGCGTAGGGACAGAAAACTATGGCTACACCTTC. Protein sequence: CASSVGTENYGYTF.

This clonotype showed up just a few times. The chain is built from TRBV9 and TRBJ2-3; the D gene is possibly TRBD2 (5 bases). V was pared by 7 bases and J by 7 bases, with 19 bases between. Looked up from germline, CDR1 is SGDLS and CDR2 is YYNGEE. CDR3 length: 14 residues. DNA for the CDR3: TGTGCCAGCTCCGCGGTGCGGACGGGGAATACGCAGTATTTT. Translation: CASSAVRTGNTQYF.

This clonotype has ten or more counts. The chain recombines TRBV5-1 with TRBJ2-1; 11 bases agree with TRBD1. The V segment lost 0 bases and the J segment 13 bases; nucleotides outside the gene matches: 6. Per the germline V gene, CDR1 is SGHRS and CDR2 is YFSETQ. The CDR3 is made up of 14 amino acids. Here the CDR3 DNA reads TGCGCCAGCAGCTTGGATACGGACAGGGGGCAACAGTTCTTC. It codes for CASSLDTDRGQQFF.

This clonotype showed up many times. The chain recombines TRBV18 with TRBJ1-1; D remains unclear. V dropped 3 bases and J dropped 0 bases, with 11 bases sitting between them. Looked up from germline, CDR1 is KGHSH and CDR2 is LQKENI. The CDR3 covers 15 residues. The CDR3 DNA follows: TGTGCCAGCTCACCTACCCCGCAGTTGAACACTGAAGCTTTCTTT. Translation gives CASSPTPQLNTEAFF.

The sample holds many counts of this clonotype. The chain is built from TRBV27 and TRBJ1-5; 9 positions match TRBD1. CDR1 MNHEY and CDR2 SMNVEV come from the germline V gene (reference sequence). V shed 6 bases, J shed 6 bases, and the junction held 6 bases outside the gene matches. This CDR3 is 14 amino acids long. DNA of the CDR3: TGTGCCAGCAGCCGCGACAGGGGGGGTCAGCCCCAGCATTTT. Its translation is CASSRDRGGQPQHF.

The rearrangement joins TRBV6-2 or TRBV6-3 to TRBJ2-7; TRBD2 aligns across 7 bases. Germline-derived CDR1 and CDR2 are MNHEY and SVGEGT. Trimming at V came to 6 bases and at J to 0 bases, leaving 14 bases not matched to a gene. This CDR3 is 17 amino acids long. CDR3: CASRRMAGAYISYEQYF. As DNA, the CDR3 is TGTGCCAGCAGGAGGATGGCGGGAGCCTATATCTCCTACGAGCAGTACTTC.

Remarks on this clonotype: This may be a read error, as it is one base from a much larger clone. The conserved final phenylalanine or tryptophan is absent from the CDR3, which likely points to a read error. The V gene is TRBV12-3 or TRBV12-4, the J gene TRBJ1-4; D not resolved. V lost 4 bases and J 6 bases, leaving 9 bases between the germline ends. This CDR3 is built from 13 residues. This CDR3 reads CASSSDFHEKLFL. The CDR3 bases are TGTGCCAGCAGTTCCGATTTCCATGAAAAACTGTTTTTG.

This clonotype appeared many times. This rearrangement joins TRBV7-9 to TRBJ1-5; the D is unclear. V was shortened by 1 base and J by 6 bases, with 16 bases between the two germline ends. The CDR3 contains 16 residues. Germline CDR1 is SEHNR and CDR2 is FQNEAQ (reference sequence). The CDR3 DNA reads TGTGCCAGCAGCTTAGGTGGCCAGAAGAAAGGTCAGCCCCAGCATTTT. Translation: CASSLGGQKKGQPQHF.

This chain links TRBV7-9 with TRBJ1-2, with D maybe TRBD1 (5 bases). Germline values: CDR1 SEHNR, CDR2 FQNEAQ (reference sequence). The CDR3 consists of 15 residues. V dropped 1 base and J dropped 6 bases, with 15 bases sitting between them. The DNA of the CDR3 is TGTGCCAGCAGCTTAGGGTCGGGGGTCAAGGATGGCTACACCTTC. This sequence encodes CASSLGSGVKDGYTF.

In its sample, this clonotype was seen many times. The chain uses TRBV3-1 and TRBJ1-5, with D possibly matching TRBD1 (6 bases). The CDR3 has 15 amino acids. Germline lookup yields CDR1 LGHDT and CDR2 YNNKEL (reference sequence). The V and J ends lost 1 base and 4 bases respectively, with 11 bases between them. The CDR3 reads CASSQGWGPNQPQHF. CDR3 DNA: TGTGCCAGCAGCCAAGGGTGGGGGCCTAATCAGCCCCAGCATTTT.

By sample fraction, this clonotype is medium-sized. This chain uses TRBV12-3 or TRBV12-4 with TRBJ1-2; D is perhaps TRBD1 (5 bases). The V end was cut by 3 bases, the J end by 8 bases, with 22 bases between. The CDR3 runs 16 residues. CDR3 in amino acids: CASSFIPGTQASGYTF. For the CDR3, the DNA is TGTGCCAGCAGTTTCATCCCCGGGACCCAGGCTTCGGGCTACACCTTC.

This clonotype was observed a handful of times. The J gene is TRBJ2-4, the V gene TRBV20-1; possible D gene TRBD2, 6 bases. Trimming shortened V by 0 bases and J by 0 bases, and 12 bases separated the two germline ends. The CDR3 extends over 16 amino acids. CDR1 is DFQATT, CDR2 SNEGSKA, per germline (reference sequence). Here the CDR3 DNA reads TGCAGTGCTAGAGATTTGCGGGGCCTAGCCAAAAACATTCAGTACTTC. It codes for CSARDLRGLAKNIQYF.

This clonotype was seen many times. V is TRBV12-3 or TRBV12-4 and J is TRBJ1-5; 8 positions match TRBD1. This CDR3 region has 16 residues. V dropped 5 bases and J dropped 0; count of bases not matched to a gene: 6. This CDR3 is CASSSRDRFSNQPQHF. CDR3 nucleotide sequence: TGTGCCAGCAGTAGCCGGGACAGGTTTAGCAATCAGCCCCAGCATTTT.

The gene calls are TRBV7-9 and TRBJ2-5; D may be TRBD1 or TRBD2 (5 bases each). CDR1 and CDR2 from the germline V gene are SEHNR and FQNEAQ (reference sequence). Trimming stripped 0 bases from V and 5 bases from J, with 13 bases between. This CDR3 contains 15 residues. CDR3 in amino acids: CASSLAVLGVETQYF. The DNA of the CDR3 is TGTGCCAGCAGCTTAGCGGTACTGGGGGTTGAGACCCAGTACTTC. The full variable domain, its missing parts supplied by reference TRBV7-9 and TRBJ2-5, is DTGVSQNPRHKITKRGQNVTFRCDPISEHNRLYWYRQTLGQGPEFLTYFQNEAQLEKSRLLSDRFSAERPKGSFSTLEIQRTEQGDSAMYLCASSLAVLGVETQYFGPGTRLLVL.

The CDR3: CASSDPSITQGTGELFF. As DNA, the CDR3 is TGCGCCAGCAGTGATCCTAGCATCACCCAAGGCACCGGGGAGCTGTTTTTT. The rearrangement links TRBV10-2 to TRBJ2-2; a possible D gene is TRBD2 (5 bases). CDR1 WSHSY and CDR2 SAAADI come from the germline V gene. This CDR3 has 17 amino acids. V lost 3 bases, J lost 4 bases, and 18 bases lay in between.

This rearrangement joins TRBV9 to TRBJ2-7; D not certain. The CDR3 is made up of 13 amino acids. V lost 1 base and J 2 bases, leaving 7 bases between the germline ends. Germline V gene data show CDR1 as SGDLS and CDR2 as YYNGEE. CDR3 residues: CASSVNPTYEQYF. The CDR3, as DNA: TGTGCCAGCAGCGTAAACCCCACCTACGAGCAGTACTTC.

The rearrangement joins TRBV2 to TRBJ2-1; the match to TRBD2 covers 15 bases. This CDR3 contains 13 residues. Germline lookup yields CDR1 SNHLY and CDR2 FYNNEI. The V segment lost 6 bases and the J segment 12 bases; nucleotides outside the gene matches: 3. The CDR3 nucleotides read TGTGCCAGCAGAGGACTAGCGGGAGGGTGGCAGTTCTTC. Translated: CASRGLAGGWQFF.

The sample holds a few counts of this clonotype. V is TRBV18 and J is TRBJ1-1; D might be TRBD1 (5 bases). The CDR3 totals 15 residues. V shed 0 bases and J shed 5 bases, with 13 bases lying between them. CDR1 and CDR2 (germline): KGHSH, LQKENI. CDR3 DNA sequence: TGTGCCAGCTCACCACCGAGGGGAGAGGTGACTGAAGCTTTCTTT. Protein: CASSPPRGEVTEAFF.

This clonotype has only a few counts. The chain carries TRBV7-6 and TRBJ2-3, with TRBD1 matching 7 bases. The germline CDR1 and CDR2 sequences are SGHVS and FNYEAQ. The V gene end was trimmed by 5 bases and the J gene end by 1 base; junction bases not matched to a gene: 6. The CDR3 is made up of 15 amino acids. CDR3 amino acids: CASSQRDSRTDTQYF. The CDR3 DNA sequence: TGTGCCAGCAGCCAAAGGGACAGCCGCACAGATACGCAGTATTTT.